This T cell receptor (beta chain) was recorded in a study of blood T cell repertoires in COVID-19. TCRdb's copy holds only in-frame clones and misses some; the assay was immunoSEQ multiplex PCR. In the table there are 300,000 to 400,000 clones, around 87% of which are singletons. The material sequenced was peripheral blood. The source is a woman between 45 and 65 years old with COVID-19, enrolled during active disease.

The DNA of the CDR3 is TGTGCCAGCAGCTTAGAGAGCTTCTACAATGAGCAGTTCTTC. Its protein is CASSLESFYNEQFF. V is TRBV11-2 and J is TRBJ2-1; no clear D. This CDR3 is 14 amino acids long. Per germline, CDR1 SGHAT and CDR2 FQNNGV. V shed 0 bases and J shed 3 bases, with 6 bases lying between them.